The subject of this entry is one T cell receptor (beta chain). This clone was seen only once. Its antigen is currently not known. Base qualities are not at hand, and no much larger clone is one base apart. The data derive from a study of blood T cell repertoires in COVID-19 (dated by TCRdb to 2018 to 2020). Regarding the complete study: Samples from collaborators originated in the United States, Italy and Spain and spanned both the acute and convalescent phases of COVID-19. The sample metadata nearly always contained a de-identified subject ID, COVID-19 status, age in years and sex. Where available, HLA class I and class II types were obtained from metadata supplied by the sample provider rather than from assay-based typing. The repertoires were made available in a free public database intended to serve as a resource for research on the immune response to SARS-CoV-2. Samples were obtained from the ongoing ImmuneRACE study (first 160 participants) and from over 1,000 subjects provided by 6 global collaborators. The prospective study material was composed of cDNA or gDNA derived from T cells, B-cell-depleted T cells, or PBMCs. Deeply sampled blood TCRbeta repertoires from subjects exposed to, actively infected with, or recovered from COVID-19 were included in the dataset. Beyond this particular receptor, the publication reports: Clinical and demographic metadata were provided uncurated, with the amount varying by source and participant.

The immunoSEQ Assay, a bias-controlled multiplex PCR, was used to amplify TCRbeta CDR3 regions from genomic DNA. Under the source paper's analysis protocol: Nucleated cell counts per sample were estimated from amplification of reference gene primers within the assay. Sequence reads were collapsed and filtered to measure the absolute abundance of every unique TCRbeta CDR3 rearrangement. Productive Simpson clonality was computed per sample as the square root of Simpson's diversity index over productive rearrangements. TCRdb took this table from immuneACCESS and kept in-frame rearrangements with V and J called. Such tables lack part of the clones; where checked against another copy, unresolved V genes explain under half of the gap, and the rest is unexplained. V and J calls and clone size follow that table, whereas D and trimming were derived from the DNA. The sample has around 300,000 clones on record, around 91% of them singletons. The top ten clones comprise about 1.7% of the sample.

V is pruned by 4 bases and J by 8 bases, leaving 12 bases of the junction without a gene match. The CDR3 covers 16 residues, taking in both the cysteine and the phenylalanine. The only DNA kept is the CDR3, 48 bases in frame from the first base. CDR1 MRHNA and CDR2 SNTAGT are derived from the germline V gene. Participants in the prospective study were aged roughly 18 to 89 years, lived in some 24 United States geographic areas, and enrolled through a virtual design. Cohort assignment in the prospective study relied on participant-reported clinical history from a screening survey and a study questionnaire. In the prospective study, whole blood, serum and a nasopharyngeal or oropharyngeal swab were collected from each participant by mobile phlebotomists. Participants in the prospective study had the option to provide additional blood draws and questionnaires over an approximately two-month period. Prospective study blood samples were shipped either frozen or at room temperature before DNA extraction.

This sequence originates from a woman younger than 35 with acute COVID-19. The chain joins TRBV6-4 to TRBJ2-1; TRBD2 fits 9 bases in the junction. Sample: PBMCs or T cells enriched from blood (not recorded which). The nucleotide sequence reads TGTGCCAGCAGTGGCAGTGCGGGAGGGTGGAGCCATGAGCAGTTCTTC. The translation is CASSGSAGGWSHEQFF.